The 6 T cell receptor beta chains below were found in one sample sequenced in a study of T cell repertoires in cytomegalovirus infection. These TCRs are of unknown antigen specificity. Each CDR3 protein gets one entry after TCRdb re-called the reads with MiXCR. The sample has over 100,000 distinct CDR3 sequences, under 30% seen once. This sample comprised CD8+ T cells from cultured PBMCs, obtained from culture after CMV antigen stimulation. Receptors were obtained from a human donor in good health (CMV status not recorded). Some clones in this sample may be carry-over from other donors' samples.

The chain is built from TRBV7-3 and TRBJ2-5; D gene uncertain. V lost 4 bases and J lost 4, with 10 bases in between. In germline, CDR1 is SGHTA, CDR2 FQGTGA. The CDR3 totals 13 residues. This chain's CDR3 is CASSSGPGETQYF. The CDR3 coding sequence is TGTGCCAGCAGCTCCGGACCGGGAGAGACCCAGTACTTC.

The gene calls are TRBV7-9 and TRBJ2-1; 9 bases agree with TRBD2. The ends lost 3 bases at V and 7 bases at J; junction bases unmatched: 1. This CDR3 has 13 amino acids. Germline loops: CDR1 SEHNR, CDR2 FQNEAQ (reference sequence). The CDR3 is CASSFLAGNEQFF. CDR3 sequence (DNA): TGTGCCAGCAGCTTCCTAGCGGGGAATGAGCAGTTCTTC.

V gene TRBV15 combines with J gene TRBJ2-3, with 7 nucleotides matching TRBD2. Trimming took 8 bases from V and 2 from J; bases not matched to a gene: 4. This CDR3 has 13 amino acids. Germline loops: CDR1 LNHNV, CDR2 YYDKDF (reference sequence). The CDR3 sequence is CATLGLNTDTQYF. CDR3 DNA sequence: TGTGCCACCCTGGGACTAAACACAGATACGCAGTATTTT.

The chain uses TRBV28 and TRBJ1-5; D gene unclear. V lost 7 bases and J lost 4, with 8 bases in between. CDR1 is MDHEN and CDR2 is SYDVKM in the germline V gene. The CDR3 consists of 12 residues. This CDR3 is CASKEFNQPQHF. Written as DNA, the CDR3 is TGTGCCAGCAAGGAGTTTAATCAGCCCCAGCATTTT.

V gene TRBV15 combines with J gene TRBJ2-2, with D possibly TRBD1 on 5 matching bases. The CDR3 length is 13 residues. V gave up 1 base and J gave up 6 bases, with 6 bases separating them. CDR1 is LNHNV, CDR2 YYDKDF, per germline (reference sequence). The CDR3 sequence: CATSRAGPGELFF. The CDR3, as DNA: TGTGCCACCAGCAGAGCAGGGCCCGGGGAGCTGTTTTTT.

The table lists this clonotype with a few counts. The gene calls are TRBV19 and TRBJ2-3, with a tentative D call TRBD2 (6 bases). V dropped 5 bases and J dropped 2 bases, with 8 bases sitting between them. The CDR3 runs 13 residues. CDR1 and CDR2 (germline): LNHDA, SQIVND (reference sequence). In DNA, the CDR3 is TGTGCCAGTAGTCGGGAGTTCACAGATACGCAGTATTTT. This translates into CASSREFTDTQYF. The full variable domain, rest sourced from reference TRBV19 and TRBJ2-3, is DGGITQSPKYLFRKEGQNVTLSCEQNLNHDAMYWYRQDPGQGLRLIYYSQIVNDFQKGDIAEGYSVSREKKESFPLTVTSAQKNPTAFYLCASSREFTDTQYFGPGTRLTVL.